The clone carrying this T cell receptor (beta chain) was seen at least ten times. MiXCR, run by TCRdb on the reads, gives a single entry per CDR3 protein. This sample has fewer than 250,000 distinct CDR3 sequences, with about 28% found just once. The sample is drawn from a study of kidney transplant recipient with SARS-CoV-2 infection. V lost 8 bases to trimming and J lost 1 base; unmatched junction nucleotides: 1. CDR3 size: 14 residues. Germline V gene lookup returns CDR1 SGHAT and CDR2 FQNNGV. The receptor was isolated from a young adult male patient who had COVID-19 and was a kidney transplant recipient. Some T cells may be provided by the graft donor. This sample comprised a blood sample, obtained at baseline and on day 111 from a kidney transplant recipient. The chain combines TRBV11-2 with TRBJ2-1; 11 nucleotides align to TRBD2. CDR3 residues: CASVAGGSYNEQFF. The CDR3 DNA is TGTGCCAGCGTAGCGGGAGGGTCCTACAATGAGCAGTTCTTC. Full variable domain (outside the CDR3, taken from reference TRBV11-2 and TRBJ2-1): EAGVAQSPRYKIIEKRQSVAFWCNPISGHATLYWYQQILGQGPKLLIQFQNNGVVDDSQLPKDRFSAERLKGVDSTLKIQPAKLEDSAVYLCASVAGGSYNEQFFGPGTRLTVL.